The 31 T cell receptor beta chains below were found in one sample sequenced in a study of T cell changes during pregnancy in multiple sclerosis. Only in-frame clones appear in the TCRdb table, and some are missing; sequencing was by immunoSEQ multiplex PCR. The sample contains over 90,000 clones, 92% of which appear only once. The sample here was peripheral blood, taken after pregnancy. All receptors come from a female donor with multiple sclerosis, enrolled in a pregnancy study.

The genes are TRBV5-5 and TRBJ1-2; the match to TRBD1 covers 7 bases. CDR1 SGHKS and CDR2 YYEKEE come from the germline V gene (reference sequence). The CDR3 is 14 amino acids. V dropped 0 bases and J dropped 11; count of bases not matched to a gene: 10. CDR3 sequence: CASSLEGAWMSYTF. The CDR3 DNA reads TGTGCCAGCAGCTTGGAGGGGGCGTGGATGTCTTACACCTTC.

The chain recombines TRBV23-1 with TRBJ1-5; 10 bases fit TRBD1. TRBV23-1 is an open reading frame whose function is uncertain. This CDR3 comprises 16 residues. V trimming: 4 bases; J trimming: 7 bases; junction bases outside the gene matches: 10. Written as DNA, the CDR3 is TGCGCCAGCAGTCTCCCCGACAGGGGGCAAGGGCAGCCCCAGCATTTT. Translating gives CASSLPDRGQGQPQHF.

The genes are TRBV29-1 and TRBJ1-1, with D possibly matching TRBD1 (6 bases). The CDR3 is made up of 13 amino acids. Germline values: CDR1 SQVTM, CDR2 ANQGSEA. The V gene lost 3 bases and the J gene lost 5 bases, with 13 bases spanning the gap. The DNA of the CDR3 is TGCAGCGTTGACGGCAGGGGAGATACTGAAGCTTTCTTT. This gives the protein CSVDGRGDTEAFF. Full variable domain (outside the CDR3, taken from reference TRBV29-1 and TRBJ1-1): SAVISQKPSRDICQRGTSLTIQCQVDSQVTMMFWYRQQPGQSLTLIATANQGSEATYESGFVIDKFPISRPNLTFSTLTVSNMSPEDSSIYLCSVDGRGDTEAFFGQGTRLTVV.

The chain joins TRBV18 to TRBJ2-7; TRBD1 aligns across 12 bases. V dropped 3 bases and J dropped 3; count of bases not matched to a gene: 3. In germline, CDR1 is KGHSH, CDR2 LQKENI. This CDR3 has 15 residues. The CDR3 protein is CASSPGTGGIYEQYF. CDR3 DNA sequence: TGTGCCAGCTCACCCGGGACAGGGGGCATCTACGAGCAGTACTTC.

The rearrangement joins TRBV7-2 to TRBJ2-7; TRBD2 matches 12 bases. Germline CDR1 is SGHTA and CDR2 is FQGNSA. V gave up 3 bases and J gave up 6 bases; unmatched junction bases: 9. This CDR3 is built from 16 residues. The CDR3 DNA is TGTGCCAGCAGCTTGGGTCTAGCGGGGGGGCAGGGCGAGCAGTACTTC. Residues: CASSLGLAGGQGEQYF.

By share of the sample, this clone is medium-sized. CDR3 in amino acids: CASYNTGSDTQYF. The DNA of the CDR3 is TGTGCCAGCTACAATACAGGGTCAGATACGCAGTATTTT. The chain combines TRBV27 with TRBJ2-3, with D possibly TRBD1 on 6 matching bases. V gave up 8 bases and J gave up 4 bases, with 13 bases separating them. The CDR3 covers 13 residues. Per germline, CDR1 MNHEY and CDR2 SMNVEV (reference sequence).

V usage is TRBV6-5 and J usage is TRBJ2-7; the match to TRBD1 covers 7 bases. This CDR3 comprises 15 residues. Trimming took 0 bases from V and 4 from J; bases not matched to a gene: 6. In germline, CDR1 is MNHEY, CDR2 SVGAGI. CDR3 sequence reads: CASSYSRTGPYEQYF. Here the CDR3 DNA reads TGTGCCAGCAGTTACTCGAGGACAGGTCCGTACGAGCAGTACTTC.

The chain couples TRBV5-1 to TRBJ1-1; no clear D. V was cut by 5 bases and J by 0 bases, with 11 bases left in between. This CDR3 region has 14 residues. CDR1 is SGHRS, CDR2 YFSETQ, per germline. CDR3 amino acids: CASREQTMNTEAFF. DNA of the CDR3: TGCGCCAGCAGAGAACAGACCATGAACACTGAAGCTTTCTTT.

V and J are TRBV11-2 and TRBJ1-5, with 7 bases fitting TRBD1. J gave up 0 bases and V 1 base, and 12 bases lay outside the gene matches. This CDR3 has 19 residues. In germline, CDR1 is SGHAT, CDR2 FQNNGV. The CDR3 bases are TGTGCCAGCAGCTTAGCCTCGACAGGGAGCGGATATAGCAATCAGCCCCAGCATTTT. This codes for CASSLASTGSGYSNQPQHF.

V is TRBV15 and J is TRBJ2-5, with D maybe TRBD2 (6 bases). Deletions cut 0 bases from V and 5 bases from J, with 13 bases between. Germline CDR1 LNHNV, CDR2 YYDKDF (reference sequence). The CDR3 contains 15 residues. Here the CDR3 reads CATSRDSPGRETQYF. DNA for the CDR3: TGTGCCACCAGCAGAGATTCCCCAGGGAGGGAGACCCAGTACTTC.

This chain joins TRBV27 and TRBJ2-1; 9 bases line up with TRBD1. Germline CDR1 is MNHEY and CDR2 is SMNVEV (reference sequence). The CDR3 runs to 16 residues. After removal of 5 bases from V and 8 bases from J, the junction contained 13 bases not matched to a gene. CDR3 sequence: CASSQTGGELADEQFF. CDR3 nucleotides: TGTGCCAGCAGTCAAACAGGGGGCGAGTTAGCCGATGAGCAGTTCTTC.

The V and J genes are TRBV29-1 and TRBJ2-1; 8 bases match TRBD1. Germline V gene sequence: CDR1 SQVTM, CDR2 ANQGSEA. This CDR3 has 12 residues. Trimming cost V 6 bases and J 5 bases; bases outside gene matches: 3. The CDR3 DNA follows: TGCAGCGTAACGACAGGGGACAATGAGCAGTTCTTC. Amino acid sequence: CSVTTGDNEQFF.

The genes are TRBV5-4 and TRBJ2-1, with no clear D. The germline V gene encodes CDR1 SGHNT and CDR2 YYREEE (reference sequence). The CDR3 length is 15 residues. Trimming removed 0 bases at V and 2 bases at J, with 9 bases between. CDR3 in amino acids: CASSLAVSAYNEQFF. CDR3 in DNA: TGTGCCAGCAGCTTGGCCGTCTCTGCCTACAATGAGCAGTTCTTC.

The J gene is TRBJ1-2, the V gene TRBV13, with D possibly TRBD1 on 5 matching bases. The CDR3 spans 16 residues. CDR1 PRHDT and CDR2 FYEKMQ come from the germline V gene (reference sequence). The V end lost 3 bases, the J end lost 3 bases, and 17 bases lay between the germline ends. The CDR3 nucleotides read TGTGCCAGCAGCTTGAGACAGAGACCCCTTGACTATGGCTACACCTTC. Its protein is CASSLRQRPLDYGYTF.

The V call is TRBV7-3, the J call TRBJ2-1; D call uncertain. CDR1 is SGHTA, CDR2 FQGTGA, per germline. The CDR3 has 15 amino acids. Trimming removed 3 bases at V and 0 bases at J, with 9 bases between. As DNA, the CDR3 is TGTGCCAGCAGCTTTTCCCGAGACTCCTACAATGAGCAGTTCTTC. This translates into CASSFSRDSYNEQFF.

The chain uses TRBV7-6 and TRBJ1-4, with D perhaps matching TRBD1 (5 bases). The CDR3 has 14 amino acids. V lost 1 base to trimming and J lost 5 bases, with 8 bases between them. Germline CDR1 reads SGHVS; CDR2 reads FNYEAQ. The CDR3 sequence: CASSLVAGNEKLFF. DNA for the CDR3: TGTGCCAGCAGCTTAGTGGCAGGGAATGAAAAACTGTTTTTT.

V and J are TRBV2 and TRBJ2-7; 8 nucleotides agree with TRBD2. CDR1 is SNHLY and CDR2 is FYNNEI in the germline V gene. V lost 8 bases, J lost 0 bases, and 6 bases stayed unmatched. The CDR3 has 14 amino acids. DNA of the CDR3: TGTGCCAGCTCTAGCGGGTTGAGCTCCTACGAGCAGTACTTC. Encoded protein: CASSSGLSSYEQYF. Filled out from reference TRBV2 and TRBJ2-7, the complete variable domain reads EPEVTQTPSHQVTQMGQEVILRCVPISNHLYFYWYRQILGQKVEFLVSFYNNEISEKSEIFDDQFSVERPDGSNFTLKIRSTKLEDSAMYFCASSSGLSSYEQYFGPGTRLTVT.

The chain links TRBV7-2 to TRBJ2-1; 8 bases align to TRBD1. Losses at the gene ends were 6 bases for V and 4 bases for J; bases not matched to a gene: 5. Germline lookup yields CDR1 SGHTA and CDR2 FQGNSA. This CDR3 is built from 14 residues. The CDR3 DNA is TGTGCCAGCAGACCGGGACAGGAATACAATGAGCAGTTCTTC. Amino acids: CASRPGQEYNEQFF. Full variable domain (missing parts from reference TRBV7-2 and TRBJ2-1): GAGVSQSPSNKVTEKGKDVELRCDPISGHTALYWYRQSLGQGLEFLIYFQGNSAPDKSGLPSDRFSAERTGGSVSTLTIQRTQQEDSAVYLCASRPGQEYNEQFFGPGTRLTVL.

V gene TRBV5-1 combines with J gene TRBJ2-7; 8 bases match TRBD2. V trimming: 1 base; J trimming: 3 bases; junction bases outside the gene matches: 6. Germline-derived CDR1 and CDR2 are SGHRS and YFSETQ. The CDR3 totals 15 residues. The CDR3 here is CASSLSAGGLYEQYF. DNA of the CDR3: TGCGCCAGCAGCTTGTCGGCGGGGGGTCTCTACGAGCAGTACTTC. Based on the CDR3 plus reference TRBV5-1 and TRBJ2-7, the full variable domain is KAGVTQTPRYLIKTRGQQVTLSCSPISGHRSVSWYQQTPGQGLQFLFEYFSETQRNKGNFPGRFSGRQFSNSRSEMNVSTLELGDSALYLCASSLSAGGLYEQYFGPGTRLTVT.

CDR3 amino acids: CASSPSGELFF. The CDR3 bases are TGTGCCAGCAGCCCCAGCGGGGAGCTGTTTTTT. The J gene is TRBJ2-2, the V gene TRBV7-9; no clear D gene. Trimming took 5 bases from V and 7 from J, leaving 5 bases between them. Germline V gives CDR1 SEHNR, CDR2 FQNEAQ (reference sequence). The CDR3 is 11 residues long. The variable domain in full, completed from reference TRBV7-9 and TRBJ2-2, reads DTGVSQNPRHKITKRGQNVTFRCDPISEHNRLYWYRQTLGQGPEFLTYFQNEAQLEKSRLLSDRFSAERPKGSFSTLEIQRTEQGDSAMYLCASSPSGELFFGEGSRLTVL.

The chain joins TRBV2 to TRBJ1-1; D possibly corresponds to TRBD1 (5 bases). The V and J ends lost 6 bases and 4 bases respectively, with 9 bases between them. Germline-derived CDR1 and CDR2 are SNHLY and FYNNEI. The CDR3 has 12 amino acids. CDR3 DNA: TGTGCCAGCAGCGCAGGGTTCACTGAAGCTTTCTTT. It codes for CASSAGFTEAFF.

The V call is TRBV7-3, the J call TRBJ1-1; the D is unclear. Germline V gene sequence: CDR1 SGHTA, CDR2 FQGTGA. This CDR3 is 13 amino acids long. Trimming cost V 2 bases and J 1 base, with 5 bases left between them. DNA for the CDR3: TGTGCCAGCAGCTTACCAGGGAACACTGAAGCTTTCTTT. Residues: CASSLPGNTEAFF.

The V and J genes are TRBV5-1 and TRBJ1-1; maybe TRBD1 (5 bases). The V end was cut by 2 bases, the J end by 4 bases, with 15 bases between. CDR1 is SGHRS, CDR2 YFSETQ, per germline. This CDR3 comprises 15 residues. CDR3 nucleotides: TGCGCCAGCAGCTTACGAACAGGTCGGGTCACTGAAGCTTTCTTT. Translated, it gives CASSLRTGRVTEAFF.

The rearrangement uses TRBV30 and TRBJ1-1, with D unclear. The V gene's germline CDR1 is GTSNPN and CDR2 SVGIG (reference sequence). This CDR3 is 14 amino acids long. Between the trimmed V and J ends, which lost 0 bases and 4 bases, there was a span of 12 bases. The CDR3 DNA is TGTGCCTGGAGTGTACATGGAGGGAGCACTGAAGCTTTCTTT. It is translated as CAWSVHGGSTEAFF.

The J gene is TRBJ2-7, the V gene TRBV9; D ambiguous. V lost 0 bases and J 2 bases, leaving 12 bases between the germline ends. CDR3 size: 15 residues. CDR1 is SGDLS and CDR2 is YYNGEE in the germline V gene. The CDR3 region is CASSVGGSPAYEQYF. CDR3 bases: TGTGCCAGCAGCGTAGGAGGCTCGCCGGCCTACGAGCAGTACTTC.

DNA for the CDR3: TGTGCCAGCAGCTTAAGACCGGGACACTACGAGCAGTACTTC. Its protein is CASSLRPGHYEQYF. The chain recombines TRBV7-8 with TRBJ2-7, with D perhaps TRBD1 (6 bases). The CDR3 totals 14 residues. The V gene's germline CDR1 is SGHVS and CDR2 FQNEAQ. Trimming cost V 2 bases and J 3 bases, with 11 bases left between them. The full variable domain, its missing parts supplied by reference TRBV7-8 and TRBJ2-7, is GAGVSQSPRYKVAKRGQDVALRCDPISGHVSLFWYQQALGQGPEFLTYFQNEAQLDKSGLPSDRFFAERPEGSVSTLKIQRTQQEDSAVYLCASSLRPGHYEQYFGPGTRLTVT.

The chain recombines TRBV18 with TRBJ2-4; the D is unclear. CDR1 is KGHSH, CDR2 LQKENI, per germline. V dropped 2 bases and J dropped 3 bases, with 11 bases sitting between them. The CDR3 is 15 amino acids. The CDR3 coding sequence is TGTGCCAGCTCACCAGGAGACCGGGTCAAAAACATTCAGTACTTC. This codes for CASSPGDRVKNIQYF.

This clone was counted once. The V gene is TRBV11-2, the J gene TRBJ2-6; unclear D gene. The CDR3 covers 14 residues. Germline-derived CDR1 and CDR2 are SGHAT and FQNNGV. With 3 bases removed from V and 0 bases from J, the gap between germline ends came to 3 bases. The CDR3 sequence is CASSFNSGANVLTF. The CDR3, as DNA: TGTGCCAGCAGCTTTAACTCTGGGGCCAACGTCCTGACTTTC.

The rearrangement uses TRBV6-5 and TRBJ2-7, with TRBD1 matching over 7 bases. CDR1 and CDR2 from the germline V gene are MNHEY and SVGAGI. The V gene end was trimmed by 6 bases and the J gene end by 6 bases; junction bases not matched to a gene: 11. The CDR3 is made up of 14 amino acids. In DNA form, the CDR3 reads TGTGCCAGCAGACCAAGGACAGGATCTATCGAGCAGTACTTC. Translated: CASRPRTGSIEQYF.

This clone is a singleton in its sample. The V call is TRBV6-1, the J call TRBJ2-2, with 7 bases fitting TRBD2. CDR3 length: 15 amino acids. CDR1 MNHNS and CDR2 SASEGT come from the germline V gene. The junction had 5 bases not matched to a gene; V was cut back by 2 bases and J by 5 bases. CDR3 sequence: CASSEQLASTGELFF. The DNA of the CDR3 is TGTGCCAGCAGTGAACAACTAGCGAGTACCGGGGAGCTGTTTTTT.

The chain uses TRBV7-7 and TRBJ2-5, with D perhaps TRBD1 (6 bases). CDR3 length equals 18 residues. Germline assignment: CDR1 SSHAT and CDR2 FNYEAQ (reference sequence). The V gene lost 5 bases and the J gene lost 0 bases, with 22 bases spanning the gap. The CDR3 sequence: CASSPYTQGNGYQETQYF. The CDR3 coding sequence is TGTGCCAGCAGCCCCTACACTCAGGGGAACGGGTACCAAGAGACCCAGTACTTC. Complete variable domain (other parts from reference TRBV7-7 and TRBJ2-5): GAGVSQSPRYKVTKRGQDVTLRCDPISSHATLYWYQQALGQGPEFLTYFNYEAQPDKSGLPSDRFSAERPEGSISTLTIQRTEQRDSAMYRCASSPYTQGNGYQETQYFGPGTRLLVL.